Sequencing of this T cell receptor (beta chain) was carried out in a study of stem cell transplantation in POMP-related autoinflammatory disease. Study context: The study hypothesized thymoproteasome defects skew the TRB repertoire via impaired CD8+ selection. Whole-study results and caveats: In PRAID patients, the number of distinct TRB V-J gene pairings was restricted. A trend toward lower repertoire diversity and greater clonality appeared in every analyzed T-cell subset of PRAID patients.

As to this clone: As yet, its antigen is unknown.

Here immunoSEQ multiplex PCR was the method, and the copy in TCRdb shows in-frame clones only, minus some. This table holds about 1,400 clones, 70% to 80% found once. In germline, CDR1 is SGHAT, CDR2 FQNNGV. CDR3 length: 14 amino acids. V lost 1 base, J lost 5 bases, and 8 bases lay in between. The receptor was isolated from a human donor in good health. The sequenced material came from CD8+ T cells from PBMCs. The V gene is TRBV11-2, the J gene TRBJ2-2; D is ambiguous. Written as DNA, the CDR3 is TGTGCCAGCAGCTTAGGATCGAGAACCGGGGAGCTGTTTTTT. It codes for CASSLGSRTGELFF.